This TCR beta chain emerged from a study of T cell responses to AZD1222 COVID-19 vaccine (TCRdb year 2021). For the wider study: TCR sequencing was performed for 230 to 250 trial participants, of whom 207 were given two doses of AZD1222 and some 25 were given two doses of MenACWY control vaccine. Trial participants were enrolled into age subgroups of 18-55, 56-69 and 70-plus years, which contained approximately 150, 30 and 60 TCR-sequenced participants, respectively.

What the study reported, not specific to this receptor: No day 14 peak-response samples were available, so repertoires were characterized only after the peak T cell response. The 56-69-year group was small, and its depth increase did not reach significance, likely because of low power. Conclusions about previously exposed vaccinees are limited because only 5 or 6 AZD1222 recipients were SARS-CoV-2 seropositive at baseline. After two AZD1222 doses, both the breadth and the depth of spike-specific TCRs were significantly higher than at day 0 and than in MenACWY recipients. CD4 TCRs associated with the vaccine covered the entire spike protein, and the dominant responses were in regions 160-218 and 743-854. Participants were mostly white British, with more females than males. The authors suggested clonal diversity may have been underestimated. Nearly half of unique spike-specific TCRs reportedly recognized epitopes outside regions mutated in the B.1.351 and B.1.1.7 variants.

With respect to this clone: It has no known antigen specificity. Per-base qualities were not stored, and no clone one base away is much larger.

Read against the paper, the sample's time point label means: about 28 days (+/-7) after the second vaccine dose. AZD1222 recipients given second doses at about 4 weeks or at about 12 weeks were pooled, since spike-specific TCR depth and breadth were not found to differ between the two schedules. The vaccinee samples were drawn from two UK trials, COV001 and COV002, one of which was a single-blind randomized controlled phase 2/3 trial testing AZD1222 (ChAdOx1 nCoV-19) in healthy adults. For TCRbeta chain sequencing, PBMC samples from trial participants were taken at day 0 and at day 28 after the second dose. The CDR3 regions of human TCRbeta chains were subjected to immunosequencing. Concerning the study's data processing: Repertoire TCRs were matched against a reference library of SARS-CoV-2-specific TCRs generated with the MIRA antigen-specificity platform. Breadth meant the fraction of unique TCRs that were SARS-CoV-2-associated, whereas depth meant the fraction of total T cells that were SARS-CoV-2-associated. Using the MIRA data, every spike-specific TCR was mapped to the spike region that the TCR reacted to and assigned to either a CD4 or a CD8 class. Log10-transformed breadth and depth values were compared by one-way ANOVA with Sidak's multiple comparisons tests. TCRdb re-hosts the immuneACCESS table, in-frame sequences only. Its copies lack some clones; in the studies checked, an unresolved V gene accounts for under half of them, and the cause for the rest is not known. V and J calls and clone size follow that table, whereas D and trimming were derived from the DNA. This sample gives about 120,000 clones in total; approximately 94% of them show up just once. 2.9% of the sample is held by the ten biggest clonotypes.

CDR1 is given as LNHDA and CDR2 as SQIVND, both from the germline V gene (reference sequence). Relative to germline, V is 8 bases shorter and J is 4 bases shorter, with 21 bases between their ends. The CDR3 spans 16 residues, from the cysteine through the phenylalanine. The CDR3 DNA has 48 bases and is translated from base 1. Sequenced material: peripheral blood, taken 28 days after the second AZD1222 dose. The sequence derives from an adult who received the AZD1222 COVID-19 vaccine. The V and J genes are TRBV19 and TRBJ1-5; the D gene is perhaps TRBD1, from 5 matching bases. The CDR3 protein is CASGPSRWGGNQPQHF. The DNA reads as follows: TGTGCCAGTGGACCCTCGAGGTGGGGCGGGAATCAGCCCCAGCATTTT.